A selection of T cell receptor beta chains follows, all from one sample in a study of cytomegalovirus exposure and HLA in healthy donors. Method: immunoSEQ multiplex PCR; TCRdb's copy keeps in-frame clones and lacks some. The sample contains fewer than 200,000 clones, approximately 79% of which appear only once. Sequenced material: PBMCs. Every receptor here comes from a woman aged 40 to 50 in good health and CMV-seronegative. The CDR3 runs from the conserved cysteine through the conserved F or W. A D gene is named only where the DNA matches it firmly. Size tells how often a clone was seen (once, few, many) or the class of an expanded clone, and some rows leave it out.

clone_size j_call v_call d_call cdr3_nt cdr3_aa
. TRBJ2-1 TRBV7-9 TRBD2 TGTGCCAGCAGCCCCGGAGGGGTAGCGGGATTCAATGAGCAGTTCTTC CASSPGGVAGFNEQFF
once TRBJ2-1 TRBV30 TRBD2 TGTGCCGGCGAGCGGGAGGGGGGCAATGAGCAGTTCTTC CAGEREGGNEQFF
. TRBJ1-2 TRBV6-5 . TGTGCCAGCAGTTACGATGTAGGGGGAAGTGGCTACACCTTC CASSYDVGGSGYTF
few TRBJ2-7 TRBV5-1 . TGCGCCAGCAGACTCCACCGGTCCTCCTACGAGCAGTACTTC CASRLHRSSYEQYF
few TRBJ1-1 TRBV2 . TGTGCCAGCAGCGGTACAGATGGAACAGGGGCTTTCTTT CASSGTDGTGAFF
once TRBJ1-1 TRBV7-9 . TGTGCCAGCAGCCCGACAGAAGTTATGAACACTGAAGCTTTCTTT CASSPTEVMNTEAFF
. TRBJ1-1 TRBV28 . TGTGCCAGCACTCTTCGAGCTGAAGCTTTCTTT CASTLRAEAFF
. TRBJ2-7 TRBV19 TRBD1 TGTGCCAGTAGTATATCCTGGACAGGGGACTCCTACGAGCAGTACTTC CASSISWTGDSYEQYF
. TRBJ2-7 TRBV19 . TGTGCCAGTAGTATTGAACAGGGAACCTACGAGCAGTACTTC CASSIEQGTYEQYF
. TRBJ2-3 TRBV19 TRBD2 TGTGCCAGTAGTATAGTAGCGGGAGGACGCACAGATACGCAGTATTTT CASSIVAGGRTDTQYF